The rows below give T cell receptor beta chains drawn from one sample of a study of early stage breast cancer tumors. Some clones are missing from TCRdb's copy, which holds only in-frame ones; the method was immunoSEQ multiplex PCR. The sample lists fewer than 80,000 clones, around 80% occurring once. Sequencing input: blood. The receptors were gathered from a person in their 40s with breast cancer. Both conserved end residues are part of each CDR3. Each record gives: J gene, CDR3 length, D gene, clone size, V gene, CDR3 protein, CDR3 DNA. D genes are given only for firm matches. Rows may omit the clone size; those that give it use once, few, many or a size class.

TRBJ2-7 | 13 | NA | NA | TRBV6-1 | CASSEGHPYEQYF | TGTGCCAGCAGTGAGGGCCACCCCTACGAGCAGTACTTC
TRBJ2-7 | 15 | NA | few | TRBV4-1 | CASSQGRGISYEQYF | TGCGCCAGCAGCCAAGGGAGGGGGATCTCCTACGAGCAGTACTTC
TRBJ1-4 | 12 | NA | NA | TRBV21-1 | CASSNSNEKLFF | TGTGCCAGCAGCAATTCGAATGAAAAACTGTTTTTT
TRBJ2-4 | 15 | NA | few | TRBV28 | CASTVGGVAKNIQYF | TGTGCCAGCACAGTGGGGGGAGTAGCCAAAAACATTCAGTACTTC
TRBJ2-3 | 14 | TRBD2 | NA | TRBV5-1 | CASGRLASTDTQYF | TGCGCCAGCGGTCGACTAGCTTCCACAGATACGCAGTATTTT
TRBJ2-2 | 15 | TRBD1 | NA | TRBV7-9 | CASSYPGQPTGELFF | TGTGCCAGCAGCTACCCGGGACAGCCTACCGGGGAGCTGTTTTTT
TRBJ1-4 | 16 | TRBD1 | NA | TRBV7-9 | CASSSRTRGLGEKLFF | TGTGCCAGCAGCTCAAGAACCAGGGGGCTAGGGGAAAAACTGTTTTTT
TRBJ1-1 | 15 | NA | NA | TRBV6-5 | CASSYQNRVNTEAFF | TGTGCCAGCAGTTACCAGAATAGGGTAAACACTGAAGCTTTCTTT
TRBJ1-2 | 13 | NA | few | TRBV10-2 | CASSEQDSGGYTF | TGCGCCAGCAGTGAACAGGACTCTGGGGGCTACACCTTC
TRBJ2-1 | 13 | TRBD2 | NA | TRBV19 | CASKRESYNEQFF | TGTGCCAGTAAGCGGGAGTCCTACAATGAGCAGTTCTTC
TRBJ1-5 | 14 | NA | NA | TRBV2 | CASDWGSSNQPQHF | TGTGCCAGCGATTGGGGCAGTAGCAATCAGCCCCAGCATTTT
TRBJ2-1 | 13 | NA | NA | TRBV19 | CASSIDFYNEQFF | TGTGCCAGTAGTATCGACTTCTACAATGAGCAGTTCTTC
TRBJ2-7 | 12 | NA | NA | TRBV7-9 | CASSLGYDEQYF | TGTGCCAGCAGCTTAGGATATGACGAGCAGTACTTC
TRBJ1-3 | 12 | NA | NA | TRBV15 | CATSSPTDTIYF | TGTGCCACCAGCTCCCCGACGGACACCATATATTTT
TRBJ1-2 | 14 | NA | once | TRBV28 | CATILGGVNYGYTF | TGTGCCACCATCTTGGGAGGAGTGAACTATGGCTACACCTTC
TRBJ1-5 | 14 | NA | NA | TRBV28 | CASSLGRVLQPQHF | TGTGCCAGCAGTTTAGGTAGGGTTCTTCAGCCCCAGCATTTT
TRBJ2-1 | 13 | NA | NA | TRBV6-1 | CASRATEYNEQFF | TGTGCCAGCAGAGCGACCGAGTACAATGAGCAGTTCTTC
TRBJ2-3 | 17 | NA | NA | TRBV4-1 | CASSHLSKRGSTDTQYF | TGCGCCAGCAGCCACCTCTCGAAACGGGGTAGCACAGATACGCAGTATTTT
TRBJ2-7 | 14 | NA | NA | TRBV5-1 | CASSLRDSAYEQYF | TGCGCCAGCAGCTTAAGGGACTCGGCCTACGAGCAGTACTTC
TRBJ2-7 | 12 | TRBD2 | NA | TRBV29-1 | CSVGEGLGRQYF | TGCAGCGTTGGGGAGGGTTTGGGTCGGCAGTACTTC
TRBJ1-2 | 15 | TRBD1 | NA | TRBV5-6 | CASSFWDRPNYGYTF | TGTGCCAGCAGTTTTTGGGACAGGCCAAACTATGGCTACACCTTC
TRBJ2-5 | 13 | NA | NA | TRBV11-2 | CASSPGRGETQYF | TGTGCCAGCAGCCCGGGCCGGGGGGAGACCCAGTACTTC
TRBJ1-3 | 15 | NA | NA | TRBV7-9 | CASSSNGVAGNTIYF | TGTGCCAGCAGTTCCAACGGGGTTGCTGGAAACACCATATATTTT
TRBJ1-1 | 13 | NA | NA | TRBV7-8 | CASSLALVTEAFF | TGTGCCAGCAGCTTAGCGCTAGTTACTGAAGCTTTCTTT
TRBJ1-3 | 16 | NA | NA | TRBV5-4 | CASSANLPGLGNTIYF | TGTGCCAGCAGCGCCAATCTCCCGGGGTTGGGAAACACCATATATTTT
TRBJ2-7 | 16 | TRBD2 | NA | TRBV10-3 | CAISQRTSGTTYEQYF | TGTGCCATCAGTCAAAGGACTAGCGGGACTACCTACGAGCAGTACTTC
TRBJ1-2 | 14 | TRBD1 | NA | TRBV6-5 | CASSYLDRDGGYTF | TGTGCCAGCAGTTACCTGGACAGGGACGGTGGCTACACCTTC
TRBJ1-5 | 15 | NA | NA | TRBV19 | CASIGGRNSNQPQHF | TGTGCCAGTATCGGGGGGCGGAATAGCAATCAGCCCCAGCATTTT
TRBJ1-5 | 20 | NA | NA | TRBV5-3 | CARSSVPNPRGTGSNQPQHF | TGTGCCAGAAGCTCAGTACCTAATCCTCGGGGAACTGGAAGCAATCAGCCCCAGCATTTT
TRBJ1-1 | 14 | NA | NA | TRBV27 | CASTHAQGLTEAFF | TGTGCCAGCACTCATGCACAGGGACTCACTGAAGCTTTCTTT
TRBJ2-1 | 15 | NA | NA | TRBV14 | CASSQEWKDYNEQFF | TGTGCCAGCAGCCAAGAATGGAAAGACTACAATGAGCAGTTCTTC
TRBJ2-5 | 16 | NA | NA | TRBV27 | CASSPRLGIVQETQYF | TGTGCCAGCAGCCCCCGATTGGGGATTGTGCAAGAGACCCAGTACTTC
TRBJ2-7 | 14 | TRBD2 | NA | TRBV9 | CASSGSAGAYEQYF | TGTGCCAGCAGCGGGTCGGCGGGGGCCTACGAGCAGTACTTC
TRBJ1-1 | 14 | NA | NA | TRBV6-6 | CASSFRQVNTEAFF | TGTGCCAGCAGTTTCCGACAGGTAAACACTGAAGCTTTCTTT
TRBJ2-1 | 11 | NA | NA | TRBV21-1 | CASSFRTEQFF | TGTGCCAGCAGCTTTCGAACGGAGCAGTTCTTC
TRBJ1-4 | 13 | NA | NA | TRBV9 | CASKGGASEKLFF | TGTGCCAGCAAAGGAGGCGCGAGTGAAAAACTGTTTTTT
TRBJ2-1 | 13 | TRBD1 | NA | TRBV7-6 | CASSRQGGNEQFF | TGTGCCAGCAGCCGACAGGGCGGCAATGAGCAGTTCTTC